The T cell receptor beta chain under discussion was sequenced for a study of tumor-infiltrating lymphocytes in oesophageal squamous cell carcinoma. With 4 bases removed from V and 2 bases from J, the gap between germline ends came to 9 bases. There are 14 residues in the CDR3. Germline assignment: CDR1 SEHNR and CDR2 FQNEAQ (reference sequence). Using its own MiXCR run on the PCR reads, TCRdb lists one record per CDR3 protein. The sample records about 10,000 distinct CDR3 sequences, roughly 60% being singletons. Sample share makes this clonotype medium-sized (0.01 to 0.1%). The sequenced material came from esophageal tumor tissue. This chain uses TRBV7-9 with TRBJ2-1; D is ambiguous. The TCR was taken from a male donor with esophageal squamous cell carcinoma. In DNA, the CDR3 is TGTGCCAGCAGCTCCCTAGGGCCCTACAATGAGCAGTTCTTC. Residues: CASSSLGPYNEQFF. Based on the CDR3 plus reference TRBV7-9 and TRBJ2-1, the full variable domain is DTGVSQNPRHKITKRGQNVTFRCDPISEHNRLYWYRQTLGQGPEFLTYFQNEAQLEKSRLLSDRFSAERPKGSFSTLEIQRTEQGDSAMYLCASSSLGPYNEQFFGPGTRLTVL.